One and the same sample provided the 6 T cell receptor beta chains below, sequenced in a study of OX40 agonist ivuxolimab in advanced cancers. Clones were read by immunoSEQ multiplex PCR, and TCRdb kept only the in-frame ones, dropping some. The sample carries more than 55,000 clones, around 86% recorded once. The sequencing used CD4+ or CD8+ T cells sorted from blood, collected in a trial of the OX40 agonist ivuxolimab. The receptors derive from an adult with an advanced solid tumor such as melanoma, head and neck, liver or kidney cancer.

About this clone: An end of the junction does not agree with germline; a read error may underlie this. The chain uses TRBV7-3 and TRBJ2-3, with TRBD2 as a possible D gene (6 bases). The CDR3 covers 16 residues. Germline V gene sequence: CDR1 SGHTA, CDR2 FQGTGA. CDR3 nucleotide sequence: TGTGCCAGCAGCTTAACCGGCGGGGACGAAACAGATACGAAGTATTTT. Protein sequence: CASSLTGGDETDTKYF.

The V and J genes are TRBV9 and TRBJ1-4; 8 bases map to TRBD1. The trim removed 4 bases at V and 8 bases at J, leaving 7 bases unmatched. This CDR3 region has 14 residues. Germline V gene data show CDR1 as SGDLS and CDR2 as YYNGEE. DNA for the CDR3: TGTGCCAGCAGCCGAACAGGGGGAAGCGAAAAACTGTTTTTT. Translated: CASSRTGGSEKLFF.

This clone was seen a handful of times. The chain links TRBV18 to TRBJ2-7; D is undetermined. Trimming cost V 3 bases and J 5 bases, with 11 bases left between them. In germline, CDR1 is KGHSH, CDR2 LQKENI. This CDR3 has 13 amino acids. CDR3 in amino acids: CASSPGQVNEQYF. The CDR3 DNA sequence: TGTGCCAGCTCACCGGGTCAGGTCAACGAGCAGTACTTC.

The chain links TRBV6-4 to TRBJ2-1; either TRBD1 or TRBD2 may supply D (5 bases each). The germline V gene encodes CDR1 MRHNA and CDR2 SNTAGT. Trimming took 2 bases from V and 10 from J, leaving 12 bases between them. The CDR3 spans 13 residues. CDR3 sequence: CASSDEVGEEQFF. The CDR3 coding sequence is TGTGCCAGCAGTGACGAGGTGGGGGAAGAGCAGTTCTTC.

The chain combines TRBV15 with TRBJ1-2, with 9 bases that match TRBD1. CDR1 is LNHNV and CDR2 is YYDKDF in the germline V gene (reference sequence). V shed 0 bases, J shed 4 bases, and the junction held 0 bases outside the gene matches. This CDR3 is built from 14 residues. CDR3 in amino acids: CATSREQGAYGYTF. DNA of the CDR3: TGTGCCACCAGCAGAGAACAGGGGGCCTATGGCTACACCTTC.

V gene TRBV5-3 combines with J gene TRBJ2-7, with 13 bases aligning to TRBD2. TRBV5-3 is an ORF for which the function is uncertain. The CDR3 loop spans 13 amino acids. V was pared by 8 bases and J by 3 bases, with 2 bases of the junction left unmatched. The CDR3 nucleotides are TGTGCCAGCCGGACTAGCGGGAGCTACGAGCAGTACTTC. Translated, it gives CASRTSGSYEQYF.